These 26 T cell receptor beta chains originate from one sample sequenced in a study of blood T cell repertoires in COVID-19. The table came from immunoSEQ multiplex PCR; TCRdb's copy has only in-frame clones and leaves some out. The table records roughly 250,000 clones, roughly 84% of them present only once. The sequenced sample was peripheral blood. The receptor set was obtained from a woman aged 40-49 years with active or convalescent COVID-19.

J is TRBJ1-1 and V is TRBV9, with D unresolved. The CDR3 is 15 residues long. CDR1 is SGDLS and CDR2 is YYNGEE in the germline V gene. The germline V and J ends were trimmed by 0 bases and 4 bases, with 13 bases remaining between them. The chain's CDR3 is CASSVGAGGSTEAFF. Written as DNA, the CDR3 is TGTGCCAGCAGCGTAGGGGCCGGCGGGAGCACTGAAGCTTTCTTT.

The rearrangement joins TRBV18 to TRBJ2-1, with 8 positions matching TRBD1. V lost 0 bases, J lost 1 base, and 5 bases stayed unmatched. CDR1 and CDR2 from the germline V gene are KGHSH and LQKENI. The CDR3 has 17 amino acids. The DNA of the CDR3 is TGTGCCAGCTCACCACCAAATCAGGGGGCATCCTACAATGAGCAGTTCTTC. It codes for CASSPPNQGASYNEQFF.

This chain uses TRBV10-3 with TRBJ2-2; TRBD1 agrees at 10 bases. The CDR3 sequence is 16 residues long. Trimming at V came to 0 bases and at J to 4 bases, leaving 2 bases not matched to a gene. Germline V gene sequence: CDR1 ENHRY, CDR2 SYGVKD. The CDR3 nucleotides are TGTGCCATCAGTGAGTCGAGGACAGGGGGCACCGGGGAGCTGTTTTTT. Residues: CAISESRTGGTGELFF.

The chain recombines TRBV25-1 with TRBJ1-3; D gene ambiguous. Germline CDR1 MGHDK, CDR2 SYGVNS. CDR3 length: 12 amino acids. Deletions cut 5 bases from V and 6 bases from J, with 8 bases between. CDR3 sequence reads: CASSMIENTIYF. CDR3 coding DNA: TGTGCCAGCAGTATGATAGAAAACACCATATATTTT.

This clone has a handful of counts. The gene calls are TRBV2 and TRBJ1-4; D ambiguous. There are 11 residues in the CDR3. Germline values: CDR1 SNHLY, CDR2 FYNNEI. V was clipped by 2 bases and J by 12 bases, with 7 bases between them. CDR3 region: CASSENRQLFF. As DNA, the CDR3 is TGTGCCAGCAGTGAAAACAGACAACTGTTTTTT.

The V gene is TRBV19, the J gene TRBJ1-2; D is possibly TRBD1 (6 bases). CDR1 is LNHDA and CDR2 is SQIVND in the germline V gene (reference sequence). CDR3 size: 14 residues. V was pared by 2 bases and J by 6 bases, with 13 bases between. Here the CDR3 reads CASSISRDMDGYTF. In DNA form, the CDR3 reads TGTGCCAGTAGTATAAGTCGGGACATGGATGGCTACACCTTC.

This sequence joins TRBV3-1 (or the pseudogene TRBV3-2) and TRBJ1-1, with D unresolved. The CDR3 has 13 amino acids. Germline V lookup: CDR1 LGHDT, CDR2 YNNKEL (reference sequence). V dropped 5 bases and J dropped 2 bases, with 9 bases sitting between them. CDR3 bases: TGTGCCAGCAGCGCTACGGGAAACACTGAAGCTTTCTTT. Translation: CASSATGNTEAFF.

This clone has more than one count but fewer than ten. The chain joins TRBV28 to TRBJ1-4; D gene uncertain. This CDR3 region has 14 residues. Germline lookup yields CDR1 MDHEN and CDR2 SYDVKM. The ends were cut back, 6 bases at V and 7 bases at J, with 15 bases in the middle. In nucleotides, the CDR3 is TGTGCCAGCAGACTTGCGGCTAGGATTGAAAAACTGTTTTTT. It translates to CASRLAARIEKLFF.

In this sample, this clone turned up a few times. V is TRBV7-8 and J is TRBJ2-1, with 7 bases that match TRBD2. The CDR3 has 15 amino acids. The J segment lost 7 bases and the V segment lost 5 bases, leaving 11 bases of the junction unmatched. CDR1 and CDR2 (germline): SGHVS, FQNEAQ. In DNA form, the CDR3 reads TGTGCCAGCAGCGAGAAGAGCGGGACCGGGAATGAGCAGTTCTTC. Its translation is CASSEKSGTGNEQFF.

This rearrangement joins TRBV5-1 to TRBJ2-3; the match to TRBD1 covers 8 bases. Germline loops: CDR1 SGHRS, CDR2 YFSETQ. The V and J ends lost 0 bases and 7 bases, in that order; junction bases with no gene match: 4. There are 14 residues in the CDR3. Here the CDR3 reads CASSLEDRGHTQYF. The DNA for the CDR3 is TGCGCCAGCAGCTTGGAAGACAGGGGTCATACGCAGTATTTT.

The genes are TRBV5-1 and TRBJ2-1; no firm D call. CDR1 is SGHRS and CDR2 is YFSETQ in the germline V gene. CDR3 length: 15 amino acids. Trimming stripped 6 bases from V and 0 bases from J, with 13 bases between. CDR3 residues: CASIPTASSYNEQFF. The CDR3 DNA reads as TGCGCCAGCATACCGACGGCTAGCTCCTACAATGAGCAGTTCTTC.

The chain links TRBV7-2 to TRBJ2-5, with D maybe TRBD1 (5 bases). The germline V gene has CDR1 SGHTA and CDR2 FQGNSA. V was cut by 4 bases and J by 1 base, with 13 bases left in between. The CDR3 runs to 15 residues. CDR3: CASSSQGKFQETQYF. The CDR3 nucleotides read TGTGCCAGCAGCTCCCAGGGAAAGTTCCAAGAGACCCAGTACTTC.

The CDR3 region has the DNA TGTGCCAGCAGTTCAACACAGAACACTGAAGCTTTCTTT. Protein sequence: CASSSTQNTEAFF. J is TRBJ1-1 and V is TRBV28; no clear D gene. Germline V gives CDR1 MDHEN, CDR2 SYDVKM. Trimming took off 4 bases at V and 1 base at J, with 7 bases between the two ends. CDR3 length: 13 residues.

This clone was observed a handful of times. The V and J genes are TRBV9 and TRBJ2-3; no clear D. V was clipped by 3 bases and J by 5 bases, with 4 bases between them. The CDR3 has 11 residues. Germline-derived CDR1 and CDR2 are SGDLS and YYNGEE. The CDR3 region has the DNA TGTGCCAGCAGCGCGGGAGATACGCAGTATTTT. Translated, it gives CASSAGDTQYF. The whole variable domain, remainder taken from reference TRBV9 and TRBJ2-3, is DSGVTQTPKHLITATGQRVTLRCSPRSGDLSVYWYQQSLDQGLQFLIQYYNGEERAKGNILERFSAQQFPDLHSELNLSSLELGDSALYFCASSAGDTQYFGPGTRLTVL.

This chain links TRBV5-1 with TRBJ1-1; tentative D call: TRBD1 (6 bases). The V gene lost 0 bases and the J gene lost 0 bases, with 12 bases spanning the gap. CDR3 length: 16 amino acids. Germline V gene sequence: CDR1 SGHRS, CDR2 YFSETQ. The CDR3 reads CASSLGRGSLNTEAFF. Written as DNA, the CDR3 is TGCGCCAGCAGCTTGGGCAGGGGCTCCCTGAACACTGAAGCTTTCTTT.

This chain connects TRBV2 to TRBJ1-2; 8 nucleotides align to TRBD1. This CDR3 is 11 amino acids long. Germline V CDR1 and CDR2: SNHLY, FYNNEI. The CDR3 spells CANTGGLGYTF. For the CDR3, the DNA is TGTGCAAATACAGGGGGACTTGGCTACACCTTC.

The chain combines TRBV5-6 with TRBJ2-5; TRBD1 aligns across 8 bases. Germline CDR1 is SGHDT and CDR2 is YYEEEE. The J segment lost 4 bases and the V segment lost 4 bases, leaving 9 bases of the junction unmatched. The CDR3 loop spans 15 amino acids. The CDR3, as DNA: TGTGCCAGCAGCCCCGCAGGGGGCATTGGAGAGACCCAGTACTTC. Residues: CASSPAGGIGETQYF.

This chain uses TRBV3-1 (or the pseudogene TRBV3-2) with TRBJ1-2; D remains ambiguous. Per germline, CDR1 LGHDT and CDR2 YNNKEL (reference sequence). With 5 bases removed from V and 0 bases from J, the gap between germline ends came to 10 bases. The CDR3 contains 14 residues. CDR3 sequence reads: CASSTPGANYGYTF. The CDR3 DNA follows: TGTGCCAGCAGCACCCCCGGAGCTAACTATGGCTACACCTTC.

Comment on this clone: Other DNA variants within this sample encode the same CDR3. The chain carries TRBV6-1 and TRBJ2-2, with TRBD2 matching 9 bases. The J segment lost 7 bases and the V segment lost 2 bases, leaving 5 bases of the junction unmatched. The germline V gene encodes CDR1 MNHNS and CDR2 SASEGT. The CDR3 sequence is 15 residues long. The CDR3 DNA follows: TGTGCCAGCAGTGAAAGGCGGGGGGGCCGCGGGGAGCTGTTTTTT. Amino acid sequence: CASSERRGGRGELFF.

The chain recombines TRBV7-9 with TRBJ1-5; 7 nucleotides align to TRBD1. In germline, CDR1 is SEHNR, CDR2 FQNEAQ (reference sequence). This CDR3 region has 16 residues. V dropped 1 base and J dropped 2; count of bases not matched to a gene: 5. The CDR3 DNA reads TGTGCCAGCAGCTTAGGGGGGACAGTGGGCAATCAGCCCCAGCATTTT. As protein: CASSLGGTVGNQPQHF. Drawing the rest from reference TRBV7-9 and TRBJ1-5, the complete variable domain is DTGVSQNPRHKITKRGQNVTFRCDPISEHNRLYWYRQTLGQGPEFLTYFQNEAQLEKSRLLSDRFSAERPKGSFSTLEIQRTEQGDSAMYLCASSLGGTVGNQPQHFGDGTRLSIL.

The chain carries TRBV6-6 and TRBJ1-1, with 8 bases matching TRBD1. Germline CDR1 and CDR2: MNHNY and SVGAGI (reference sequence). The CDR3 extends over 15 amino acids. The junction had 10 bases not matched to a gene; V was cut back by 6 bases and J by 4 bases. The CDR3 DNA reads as TGTGCCAGCAGAACTGGACAGGGAGGGTCCACTGAAGCTTTCTTT. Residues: CASRTGQGGSTEAFF.

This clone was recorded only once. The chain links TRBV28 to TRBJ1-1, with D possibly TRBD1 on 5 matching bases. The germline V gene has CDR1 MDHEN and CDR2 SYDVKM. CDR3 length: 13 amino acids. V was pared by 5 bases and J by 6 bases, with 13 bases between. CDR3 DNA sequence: TGTGCCAGCAGTCTAGGCGGGGACGCTGAAGCTTTCTTT. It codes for CASSLGGDAEAFF.

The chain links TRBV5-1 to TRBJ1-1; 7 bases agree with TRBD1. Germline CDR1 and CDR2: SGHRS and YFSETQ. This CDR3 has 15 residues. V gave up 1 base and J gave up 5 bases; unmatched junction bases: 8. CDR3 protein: CASSLSEGAGTEAFF. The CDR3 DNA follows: TGCGCCAGCAGCTTGAGTGAGGGGGCAGGGACTGAAGCTTTCTTT.

The CDR3 region has the DNA TGTGCCAGCAGCGGGGAAAGCGGGGGGACCCTCAATGAGCAGTTCTTC. It codes for CASSGESGGTLNEQFF. V gene TRBV5-4 combines with J gene TRBJ2-1; 9 bases are shared with TRBD2. With V trimmed by 4 bases and J by 6 bases, 11 bases remained unmatched. Looked up from germline, CDR1 is SGHNT and CDR2 is YYREEE (reference sequence). The CDR3 extends over 16 amino acids.

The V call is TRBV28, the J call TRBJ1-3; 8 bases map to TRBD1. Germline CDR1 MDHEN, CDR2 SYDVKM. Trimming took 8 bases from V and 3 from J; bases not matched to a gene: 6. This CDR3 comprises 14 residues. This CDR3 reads CASYRRGLGNTIYF. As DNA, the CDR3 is TGTGCCAGCTACCGCAGGGGGCTTGGAAACACCATATATTTT.

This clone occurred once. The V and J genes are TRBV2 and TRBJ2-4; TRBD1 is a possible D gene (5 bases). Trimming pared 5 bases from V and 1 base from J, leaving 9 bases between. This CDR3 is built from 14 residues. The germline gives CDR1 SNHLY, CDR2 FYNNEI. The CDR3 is CASSHPGAKNIQYF. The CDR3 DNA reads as TGTGCCAGCAGTCATCCAGGGGCCAAAAACATTCAGTACTTC.